These T cell receptor beta chains were read from a single sample in a study of cytomegalovirus exposure and HLA in healthy donors. Only in-frame clones appear in the TCRdb table, and some are missing; sequencing was by immunoSEQ multiplex PCR. The table lists about 110,000 clones, 77% of them singletons. Sequenced material: PBMCs. The receptors come from a woman aged 35 to 49 in good health and CMV-seropositive. Both conserved end residues are part of each CDR3. The D gene is left open where the match is weak. Clone size is stated in some rows and not others, as once, few, many or a class when expanded.

J gene | V gene | D gene | clone size | CDR3 protein | CDR3 DNA
TRBJ2-7 | TRBV16 | . | once | CASSHGAGSSYEQYF | TGTGCCAGCAGCCATGGGGCTGGCAGCTCCTACGAGCAGTACTTC
TRBJ2-4 | TRBV4-1 | TRBD2 | . | CASSQGSGGVIAKNIQYF | TGCGCCAGCAGCCAAGGGAGCGGGGGGGTTATAGCCAAAAACATTCAGTACTTC
TRBJ1-3 | TRBV9 | . | . | CASSVRGKAGNTIYF | TGTGCCAGCAGTGTTAGGGGGAAAGCTGGAAACACCATATATTTT
TRBJ1-1 | TRBV11-2 | TRBD1 | . | CATGGTGWNTEAFF | TGTGCCACCGGAGGGACAGGCTGGAACACTGAAGCTTTCTTT
TRBJ2-1 | TRBV19 | . | few | CASSMWSGPSYNEQFF | TGTGCCAGTAGTATGTGGAGCGGCCCCTCTTACAATGAGCAGTTCTTC
TRBJ2-1 | TRBV4-1 | TRBD2 | . | CASSFTSVAQFF | TGCGCCAGCAGCTTTACTAGCGTGGCGCAGTTCTTC
TRBJ1-5 | TRBV2 | TRBD1 | . | CASSDRGLSNQPQHF | TGTGCCAGCAGTGATAGGGGGCTAAGCAATCAGCCCCAGCATTTT
TRBJ2-1 | TRBV11-2 | TRBD2 | . | CASSSLAGPYNEQFF | TGTGCCAGCAGCTCCTTAGCGGGCCCCTACAATGAGCAGTTCTTC
TRBJ2-7 | TRBV9 | TRBD2 | . | CASSVGSGGPYEQYF | TGTGCCAGCAGCGTCGGTAGCGGGGGCCCCTACGAGCAGTACTTC
TRBJ1-1 | TRBV7-6 | . | . | CASSLGGRTEAFF | TGTGCCAGCAGCCTCGGGGGGAGGACTGAAGCTTTCTTT
TRBJ2-5 | TRBV7-2 | TRBD2 | . | CASSLTSGADSQYF | TGTGCCAGCAGCTTGACTAGCGGGGCGGATTCTCAGTACTTC
TRBJ1-2 | TRBV4-3 | . | once | CASSQVTRGSGYTF | TGCGCCAGCAGCCAAGTCACCCGGGGGTCTGGCTACACCTTC
TRBJ2-5 | TRBV4-1 | . | . | CASSQGPQETQYF | TGCGCCAGCAGCCAAGGTCCACAAGAGACCCAGTACTTC
TRBJ2-1 | TRBV28 | TRBD2 | . | CASSFLAGVFNEQFF | TGTGCCAGCAGTTTTCTAGCGGGAGTATTCAATGAGCAGTTCTTC
TRBJ2-5 | TRBV5-4 | TRBD2 | . | CASSRTSGLLETQYF | TGTGCCAGCAGCCGGACTAGCGGGCTTTTGGAGACCCAGTACTTC
TRBJ1-5 | TRBV27 | . | . | CASSFTGNQPQHF | TGTGCCAGCAGTTTTACAGGGAATCAGCCCCAGCATTTT
TRBJ2-7 | TRBV5-1 | TRBD1 | . | CASSLSPGTGGEEQYF | TGCGCCAGCAGCTTGTCCCCCGGGACAGGGGGTGAAGAGCAGTACTTC
TRBJ2-3 | TRBV29-1 | TRBD2 | . | CSVSSGGRTDTQYF | TGCAGCGTCTCTAGCGGGGGAAGGACAGATACGCAGTATTTT
TRBJ1-1 | TRBV6-4 | . | . | CASSPTGQQLNTEAFF | TGTGCCAGCAGTCCAACAGGGCAACAATTGAACACTGAAGCTTTCTTT
TRBJ1-1 | TRBV19 | . | few | CASSRLGVGEAEAFF | TGTGCCAGTAGCCGCCTCGGGGTCGGGGAGGCTGAAGCTTTCTTT
TRBJ2-5 | TRBV9 | . | . | CASGRLAETQYF | TGTGCCAGCGGCCGGCTAGCGGAGACCCAGTACTTC
TRBJ2-1 | TRBV29-1 | TRBD2 | . | CSVQRGRYNEQFF | TGCAGCGTCCAGCGGGGGAGGTACAATGAGCAGTTCTTC
TRBJ1-1 | TRBV27 | TRBD1 | . | CASSPRTGNTEAFF | TGTGCCAGCAGCCCCAGGACAGGGAACACTGAAGCTTTCTTT
TRBJ2-5 | TRBV1 | . | . | CTSPGTASETQYF | TGCACCAGCCCCGGGACTGCCTCGGAGACCCAGTACTTC
TRBJ1-2 | TRBV4-2 | . | . | CASSLEGDLLYGYTF | TGTGCCAGCAGCCTCGAGGGGGACCTGCTCTATGGCTACACCTTC
TRBJ1-1 | TRBV11-1 | . | . | CASSLAEAGVRTEAFF | TGTGCCAGCAGCTTAGCGGAAGCAGGGGTTCGGACTGAAGCTTTCTTT
TRBJ2-7 | TRBV2 | . | once | CAGKKTGRNEQYF | TGTGCCGGAAAGAAGACGGGTCGGAACGAGCAGTACTTC
TRBJ2-7 | TRBV28 | TRBD1 | few | CASSPLFVTGFYEQYF | TGTGCCAGCAGCCCCCTTTTTGTGACAGGGTTCTACGAGCAGTACTTC
TRBJ2-7 | TRBV5-1 | TRBD1 | once | CASSFDGTGSLEQYF | TGCGCCAGCAGCTTTGATGGGACAGGGTCTTTAGAGCAGTACTTC
TRBJ2-1 | TRBV18 | TRBD2 | . | CASSPPGLAGRAGEQFF | TGTGCCAGCTCACCACCGGGACTAGCGGGAAGGGCTGGTGAGCAGTTCTTC
TRBJ1-6 | TRBV7-9 | TRBD1 | . | CASSPGQGSSPLHF | TGTGCCAGCAGCCCCGGACAGGGAAGTTCACCCCTCCACTTT
TRBJ2-7 | TRBV7-2 | TRBD1 | . | CASSSDRGSDEQYF | TGTGCCAGCAGCTCGGACAGGGGTAGTGACGAGCAGTACTTC
TRBJ2-2 | TRBV15 | . | once | CATSRDSYTITGELFF | TGTGCCACCAGCAGAGATTCGTACACGATCACCGGGGAGCTGTTTTTT
TRBJ2-2 | TRBV5-6 | . | few | CASSLLSSTGELFF | TGTGCCAGCAGCTTACTCTCTTCCACCGGGGAGCTGTTTTTT
TRBJ2-1 | TRBV29-1 | TRBD2 | . | CSVPLTKRGFTYNEQFF | TGCAGCGTTCCACTAACGAAGCGGGGCTTTACTTACAATGAGCAGTTCTTC
TRBJ2-7 | TRBV7-2 | TRBD1 | . | CASSRDRSTNEQYF | TGTGCCAGCAGCCGGGACAGGAGTACGAACGAGCAGTACTTC
TRBJ1-6 | TRBV5-1 | . | . | CASSLEQAGNSPLHF | TGCGCCAGCAGCTTGGAACAGGCTGGTAATTCACCCCTCCACTTT
TRBJ1-1 | TRBV4-3 | . | few | CASSQDGGDGEAFF | TGCGCCAGCAGCCAAGATGGGGGGGACGGTGAAGCTTTCTTT
TRBJ2-1 | TRBV7-2 | TRBD2 | . | CASSSSGRASNEQFF | TGTGCCAGCAGCTCCAGCGGGAGGGCCTCCAATGAGCAGTTCTTC
TRBJ1-6 | TRBV5-1 | . | few | CASSSSYSVLHF | TGCGCCAGCAGCTCCTCCTATTCCGTCCTCCACTTT
TRBJ1-5 | TRBV11-2 | TRBD1 | few | CASSLYPGQENQPQHF | TGTGCCAGCAGCTTATATCCGGGACAGGAAAATCAGCCCCAGCATTTT
TRBJ2-3 | TRBV15 | TRBD1 | once | CATSIITGGTQYF | TGTGCCACCAGCATTATCACAGGGGGTACGCAGTATTTT
TRBJ1-5 | TRBV6-4 | TRBD1 | . | CASNPGRGRSNQPQHF | TGTGCCAGCAACCCCGGGAGGGGGCGTAGCAATCAGCCCCAGCATTTT
TRBJ2-7 | TRBV5-4 | TRBD2 | . | CASSSGTNPYEQYF | TGTGCCAGCAGCTCGGGGACTAACCCCTACGAGCAGTACTTC
TRBJ2-3 | TRBV7-9 | . | . | CASSLAQTGYDTQYF | TGTGCCAGCAGCTTAGCGCAGACTGGGTATGATACGCAGTATTTT